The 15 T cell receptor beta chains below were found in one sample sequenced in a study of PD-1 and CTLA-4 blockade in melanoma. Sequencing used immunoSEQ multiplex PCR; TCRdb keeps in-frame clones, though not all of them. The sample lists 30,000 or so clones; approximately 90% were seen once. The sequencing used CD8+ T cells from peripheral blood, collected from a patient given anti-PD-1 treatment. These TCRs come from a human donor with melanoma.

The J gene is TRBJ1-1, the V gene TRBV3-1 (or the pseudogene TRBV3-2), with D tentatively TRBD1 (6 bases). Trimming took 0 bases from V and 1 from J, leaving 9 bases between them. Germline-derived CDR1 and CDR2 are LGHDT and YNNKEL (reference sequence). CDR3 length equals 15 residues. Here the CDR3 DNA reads TGTGCCAGCAGCCAAGAGGACAGCGCGAACACTGAAGCTTTCTTT. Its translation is CASSQEDSANTEAFF.

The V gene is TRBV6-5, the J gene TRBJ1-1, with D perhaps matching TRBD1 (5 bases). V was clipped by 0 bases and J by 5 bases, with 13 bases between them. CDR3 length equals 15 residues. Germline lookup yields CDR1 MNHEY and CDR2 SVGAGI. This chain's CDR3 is CASSYSGPARTEAFF. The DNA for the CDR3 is TGTGCCAGCAGTTACTCGGGGCCCGCCCGAACTGAAGCTTTCTTT.

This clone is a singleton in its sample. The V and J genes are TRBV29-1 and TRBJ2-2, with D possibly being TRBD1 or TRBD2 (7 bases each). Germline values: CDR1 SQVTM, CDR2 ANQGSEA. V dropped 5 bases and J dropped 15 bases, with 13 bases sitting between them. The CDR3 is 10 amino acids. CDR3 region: CSVLQGRVFF. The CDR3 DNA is TGCAGCGTTCTACAGGGGAGGGTGTTTTTT.

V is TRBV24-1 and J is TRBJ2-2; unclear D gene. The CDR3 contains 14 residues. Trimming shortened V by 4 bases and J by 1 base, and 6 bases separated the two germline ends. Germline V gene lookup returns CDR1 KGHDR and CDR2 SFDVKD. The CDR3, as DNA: TGTGCCACCAGTGAGATCGGGAACACCGGGGAGCTGTTTTTT. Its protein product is CATSEIGNTGELFF.

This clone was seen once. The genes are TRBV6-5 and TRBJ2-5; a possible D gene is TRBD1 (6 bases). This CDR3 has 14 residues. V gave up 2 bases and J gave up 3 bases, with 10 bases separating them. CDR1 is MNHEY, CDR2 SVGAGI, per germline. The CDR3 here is CASSYTQGKETQYF. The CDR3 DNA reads TGTGCCAGCAGTTACACCCAGGGGAAAGAGACCCAGTACTTC.

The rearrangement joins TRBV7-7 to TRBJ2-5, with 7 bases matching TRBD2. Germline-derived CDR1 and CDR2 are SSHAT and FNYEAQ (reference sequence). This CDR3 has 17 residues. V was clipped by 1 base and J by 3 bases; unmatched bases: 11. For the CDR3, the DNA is TGTGCCAGCAGCTTAGACGCTAGACACGGACTAGAAGAGACCCAGTACTTC. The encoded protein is CASSLDARHGLEETQYF.

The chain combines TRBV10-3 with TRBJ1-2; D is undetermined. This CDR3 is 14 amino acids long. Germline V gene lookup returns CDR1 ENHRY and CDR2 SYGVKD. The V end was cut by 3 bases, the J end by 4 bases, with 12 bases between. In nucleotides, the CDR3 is TGTGCCATCAGTGACCCAGATAGGGTCTATGGCTACACCTTC. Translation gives CAISDPDRVYGYTF.

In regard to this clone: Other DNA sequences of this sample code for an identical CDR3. The CDR3 DNA follows: TGTGCCAGCAGCTCAGGGACTGATAGCAATCAGCCCCAGCATTTT. Translating it yields CASSSGTDSNQPQHF. J is TRBJ1-5 and V is TRBV11-2; tentative D call: TRBD1 (5 bases). V dropped 4 bases and J dropped 0 bases, with 10 bases sitting between them. This CDR3 is 15 amino acids long. Per the germline V gene, CDR1 is SGHAT and CDR2 is FQNNGV.

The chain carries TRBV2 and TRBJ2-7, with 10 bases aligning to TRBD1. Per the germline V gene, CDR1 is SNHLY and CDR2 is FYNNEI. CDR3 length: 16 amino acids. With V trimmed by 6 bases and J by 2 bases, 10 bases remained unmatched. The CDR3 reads CASSATGTGEPYEQYF. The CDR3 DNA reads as TGTGCCAGCAGCGCCACCGGGACAGGGGAGCCCTACGAGCAGTACTTC.

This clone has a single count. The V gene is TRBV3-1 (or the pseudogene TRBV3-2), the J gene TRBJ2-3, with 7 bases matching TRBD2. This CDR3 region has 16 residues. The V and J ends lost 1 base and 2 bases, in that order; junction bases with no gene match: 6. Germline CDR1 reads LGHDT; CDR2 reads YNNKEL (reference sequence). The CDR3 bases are TGTGCCAGCAGCCAAGTTCTGGGGGGGGTCACAGATACGCAGTATTTT. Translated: CASSQVLGGVTDTQYF.

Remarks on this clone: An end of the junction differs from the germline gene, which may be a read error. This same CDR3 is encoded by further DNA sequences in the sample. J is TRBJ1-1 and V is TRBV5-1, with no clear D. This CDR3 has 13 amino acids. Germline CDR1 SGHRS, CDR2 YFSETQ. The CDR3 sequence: CASSLSGGTEAFF. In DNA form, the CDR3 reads TGCGCCAGTAGCTTATCTGGAGGCACTGAAGCTTTCTTT.

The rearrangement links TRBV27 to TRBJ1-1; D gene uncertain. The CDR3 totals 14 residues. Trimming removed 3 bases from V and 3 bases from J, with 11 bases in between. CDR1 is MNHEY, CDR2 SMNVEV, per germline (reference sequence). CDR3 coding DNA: TGTGCCAGCAGTTTCTCCGGAGGGTACACTGAAGCTTTCTTT. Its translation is CASSFSGGYTEAFF.

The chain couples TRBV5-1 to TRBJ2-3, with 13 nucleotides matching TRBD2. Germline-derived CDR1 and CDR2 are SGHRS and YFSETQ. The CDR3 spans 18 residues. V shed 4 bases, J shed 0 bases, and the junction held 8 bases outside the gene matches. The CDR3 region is CASSPRLAGGPSTDTQYF. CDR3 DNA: TGCGCCAGCAGCCCAAGACTAGCGGGGGGCCCTAGCACAGATACGCAGTATTTT. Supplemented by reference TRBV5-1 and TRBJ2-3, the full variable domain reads KAGVTQTPRYLIKTRGQQVTLSCSPISGHRSVSWYQQTPGQGLQFLFEYFSETQRNKGNFPGRFSGRQFSNSRSEMNVSTLELGDSALYLCASSPRLAGGPSTDTQYFGPGTRLTVL.

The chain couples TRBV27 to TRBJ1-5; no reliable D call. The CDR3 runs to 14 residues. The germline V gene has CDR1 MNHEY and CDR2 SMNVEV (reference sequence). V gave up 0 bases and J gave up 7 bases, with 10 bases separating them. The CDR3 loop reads CASSLSGAGQPQHF. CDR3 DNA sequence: TGTGCCAGCAGTTTATCGGGTGCCGGGCAGCCCCAGCATTTT.

CDR3 DNA sequence: TGTGCCTGCTCACAGGGGGACTATGGCTACACCTTC. It translates to CACSQGDYGYTF. This chain joins TRBV30 and TRBJ1-2; 8 nucleotides match TRBD1. After removal of 6 bases from V and 3 bases from J, the junction contained 3 bases not matched to a gene. The CDR3 extends over 12 amino acids. Germline CDR1 and CDR2: GTSNPN and SVGIG (reference sequence).